This is a list of T cell receptor beta chains from one sample in a study of beta chain features in type 1 diabetes. Only in-frame clones appear in the TCRdb table, and some are missing; sequencing was by immunoSEQ multiplex PCR. The table lists around 500,000 clones, more than 9.5% of them singletons. The source material was naive CD4+ T cells from blood. The receptors derive from a woman aged 18-29 years in good health. The CDR3 runs from the conserved cysteine through the conserved F or W.

v_call: TRBV18; cdr3_aa: CASSDTSASTDTQYF
v_call: TRBV11-2; cdr3_aa: CASSHTAGGRNEQFF
v_call: TRBV29-1; cdr3_aa: CSVPRGAQSEAFF
v_call: TRBV7-2; cdr3_aa: CASSSRGLTNEKLFF
v_call: TRBV4-3; cdr3_aa: CASSRSRTGLQAQLYEQYF
v_call: TRBV12-5; cdr3_aa: CASGSWGLAGARGEQYF
v_call: TRBV14; cdr3_aa: CASSQVSAGEQFF
v_call: TRBV7-9; cdr3_aa: CASTLLGQEAYEQYF
v_call: TRBV18; cdr3_aa: CASSPVRELNVPEAFF
v_call: TRBV9; cdr3_aa: CASSVQGAGANVLTF
v_call: TRBV30; cdr3_aa: CAWRGTRTSGSYNEQFF
v_call: TRBV25-1; cdr3_aa: CASRAGHVTYEQYF
v_call: TRBV19; cdr3_aa: CASRPAGSLTWEKLFF
v_call: TRBV25-1; cdr3_aa: CASSGGGAADTQYF
v_call: TRBV19; cdr3_aa: CASSINLASGRANYEQFF
v_call: TRBV19; cdr3_aa: CAATDRAGANVLTF
v_call: TRBV20-1; cdr3_aa: CSARLRETQYF
v_call: TRBV4-1; cdr3_aa: CASSQRTAGSNTEAFF
v_call: TRBV7-2; cdr3_aa: CASSGSRRLAPTSYEQYF
v_call: TRBV30; cdr3_aa: CAWKGETSGSWYNEQFF
v_call: TRBV29-1; cdr3_aa: CSVEDRLSYEQYF
v_call: TRBV11-2; cdr3_aa: CASSLGGLAGRGDEQFF
v_call: TRBV7-2; cdr3_aa: CASSHGRRQETQYF
v_call: TRBV10-3; cdr3_aa: CAISGSGLAEETQYF
v_call: TRBV9; cdr3_aa: CASSVATTEVYGYTF
v_call: TRBV5-4; cdr3_aa: CASSSGTGTDTQYF
v_call: TRBV7-2; cdr3_aa: CASSAAGLPQETQYF
v_call: TRBV6-5; cdr3_aa: CASSYSRNLNTEAFF
v_call: TRBV7-2; cdr3_aa: CASSQRTSGNYEQFF
v_call: TRBV29-1; cdr3_aa: CSVEDQRTRDTEAFF
v_call: TRBV28; cdr3_aa: CASRKSGTTYNEQFF
v_call: TRBV9; cdr3_aa: CASSVPRLDGLPETQYF
v_call: TRBV15; cdr3_aa: CATSRDAQGRTEAFF
v_call: TRBV18; cdr3_aa: CASSPGTGGSYEQYF
v_call: TRBV29-1; cdr3_aa: CSVVRQGRDEQYF
v_call: TRBV7-8; cdr3_aa: CASSLAAGYGYTF
v_call: TRBV9; cdr3_aa: CASSPVLTF
v_call: TRBV15; cdr3_aa: CATSRPGLLEQYF
v_call: TRBV2; cdr3_aa: CATTVGTSGNNEQFF
v_call: TRBV12-5; cdr3_aa: CASGLVEETQYF
v_call: TRBV18; cdr3_aa: CASSDRNEQFF
v_call: TRBV27; cdr3_aa: CASSWRRGSGTDTQYF
v_call: TRBV19; cdr3_aa: CASSSGQWGEAFF
v_call: TRBV28; cdr3_aa: CATDHGRTSTGELFF
v_call: TRBV14; cdr3_aa: CASSQLENTEAFF